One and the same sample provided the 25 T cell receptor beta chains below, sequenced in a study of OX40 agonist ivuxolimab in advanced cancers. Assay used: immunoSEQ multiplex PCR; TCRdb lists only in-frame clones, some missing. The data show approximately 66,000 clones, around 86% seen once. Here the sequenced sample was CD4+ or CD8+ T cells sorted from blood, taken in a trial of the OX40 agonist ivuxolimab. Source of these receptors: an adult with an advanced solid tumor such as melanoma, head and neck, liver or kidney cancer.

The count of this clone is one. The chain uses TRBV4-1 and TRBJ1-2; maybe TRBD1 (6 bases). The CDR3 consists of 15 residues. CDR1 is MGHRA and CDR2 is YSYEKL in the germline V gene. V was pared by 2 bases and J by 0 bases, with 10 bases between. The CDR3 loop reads CASSQRRGSNYGYTF. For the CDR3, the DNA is TGCGCCAGCAGCCAACGCAGGGGTTCTAACTATGGCTACACCTTC.

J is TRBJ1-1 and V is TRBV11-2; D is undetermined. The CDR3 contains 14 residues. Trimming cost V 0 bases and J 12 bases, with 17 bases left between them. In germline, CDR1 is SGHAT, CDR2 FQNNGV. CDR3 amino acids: CASSLDRGQVGTFF. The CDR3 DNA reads TGTGCCAGCAGCTTAGATCGAGGGCAGGTGGGAACTTTCTTT. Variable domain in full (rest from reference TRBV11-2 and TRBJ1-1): EAGVAQSPRYKIIEKRQSVAFWCNPISGHATLYWYQQILGQGPKLLIQFQNNGVVDDSQLPKDRFSAERLKGVDSTLKIQPAKLEDSAVYLCASSLDRGQVGTFFGQGTRLTVV.

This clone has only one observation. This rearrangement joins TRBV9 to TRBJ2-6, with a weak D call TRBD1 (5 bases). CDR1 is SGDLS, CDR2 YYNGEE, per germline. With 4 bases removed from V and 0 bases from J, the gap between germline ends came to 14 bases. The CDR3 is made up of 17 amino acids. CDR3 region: CASSPQTASSGANVLTF. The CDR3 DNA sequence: TGTGCCAGCAGCCCCCAGACAGCGAGCTCTGGGGCCAACGTCCTGACTTTC.

The CDR3 DNA follows: TGCGCCAGCAGCTTGGTGGGGGAGCCCTATGGCTACACCTTC. As protein: CASSLVGEPYGYTF. The chain joins TRBV5-1 to TRBJ1-2; weak D call: TRBD1 (5 bases). This CDR3 contains 14 residues. Trimming cost V 0 bases and J 4 bases, with 10 bases left between them. The germline CDR1 and CDR2 sequences are SGHRS and YFSETQ.

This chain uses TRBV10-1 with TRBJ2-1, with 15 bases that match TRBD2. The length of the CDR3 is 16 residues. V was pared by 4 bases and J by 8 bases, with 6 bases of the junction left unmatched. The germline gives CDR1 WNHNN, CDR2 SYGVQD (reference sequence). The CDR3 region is CASSAGLAGGIDEQFF. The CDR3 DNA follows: TGCGCCAGCAGTGCCGGACTAGCGGGGGGGATAGATGAGCAGTTCTTC.

CDR3 region: CASSRSGQSYEQYF. As DNA, the CDR3 is TGCGCCAGCAGCAGATCCGGGCAAAGCTACGAGCAGTACTTC. V gene TRBV5-1 combines with J gene TRBJ2-7; no firm D call. The length of the CDR3 is 14 residues. V shed 4 bases and J shed 3 bases, with 14 bases lying between them. Germline V lookup: CDR1 SGHRS, CDR2 YFSETQ. Using reference TRBV5-1 and TRBJ2-7 for the parts outside the CDR3, the full variable domain is KAGVTQTPRYLIKTRGQQVTLSCSPISGHRSVSWYQQTPGQGLQFLFEYFSETQRNKGNFPGRFSGRQFSNSRSEMNVSTLELGDSALYLCASSRSGQSYEQYFGPGTRLTVT.

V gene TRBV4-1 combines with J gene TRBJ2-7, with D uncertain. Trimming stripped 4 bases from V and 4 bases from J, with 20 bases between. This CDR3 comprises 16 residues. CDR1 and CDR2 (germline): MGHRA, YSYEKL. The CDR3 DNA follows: TGCGCCAGCAGCCGCAAAAGTCGGCTACCTGATTACGAGCAGTACTTC. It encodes CASSRKSRLPDYEQYF.

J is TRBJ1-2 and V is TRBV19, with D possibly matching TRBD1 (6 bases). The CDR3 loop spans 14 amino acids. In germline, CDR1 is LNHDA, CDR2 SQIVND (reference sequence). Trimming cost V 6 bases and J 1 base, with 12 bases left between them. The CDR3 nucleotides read TGTGCCAGTAGGGGACACTTGCTTAACTATGGCTACACCTTC. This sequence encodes CASRGHLLNYGYTF.

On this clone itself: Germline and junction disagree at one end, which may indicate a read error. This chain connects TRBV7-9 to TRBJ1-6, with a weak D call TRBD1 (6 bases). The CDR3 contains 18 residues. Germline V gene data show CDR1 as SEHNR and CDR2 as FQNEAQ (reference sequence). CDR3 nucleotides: TGTGCCAGCAGCTTACCAGGGACAACCTCGTCTTATAATTCACCCCCCCACTTT. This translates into CASSLPGTTSSYNSPPHF.

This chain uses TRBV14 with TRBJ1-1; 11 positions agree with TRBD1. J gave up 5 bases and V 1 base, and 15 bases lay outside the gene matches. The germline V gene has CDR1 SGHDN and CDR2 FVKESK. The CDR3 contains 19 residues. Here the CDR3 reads CASSQVIGTGGIRRTEAFF. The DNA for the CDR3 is TGTGCCAGCAGCCAAGTTATCGGGACAGGGGGAATTAGAAGAACTGAAGCTTTCTTT.

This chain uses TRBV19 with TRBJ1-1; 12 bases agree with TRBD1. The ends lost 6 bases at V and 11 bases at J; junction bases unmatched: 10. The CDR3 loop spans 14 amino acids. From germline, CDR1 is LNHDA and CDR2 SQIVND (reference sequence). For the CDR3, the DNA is TGTGCCAGTAGGGCCGGGACAGGGGGCGTTCGGGCTTTCTTT. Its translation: CASRAGTGGVRAFF.

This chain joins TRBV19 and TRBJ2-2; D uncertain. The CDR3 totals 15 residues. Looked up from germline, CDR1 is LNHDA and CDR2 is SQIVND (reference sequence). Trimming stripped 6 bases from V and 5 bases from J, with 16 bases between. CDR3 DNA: TGTGCCAGTAGAAAAAGGGAAGTAGGGACCGGGGAGCTGTTTTTT. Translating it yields CASRKREVGTGELFF.

The CDR3 DNA is TGTGCCAGCAGTTTCGACAGGAACTATGGCTACACCTTC. This translates into CASSFDRNYGYTF. The genes are TRBV6-1 and TRBJ1-2, with D maybe TRBD1 (6 bases). CDR1 is MNHNS, CDR2 SASEGT, per germline. This CDR3 is 13 amino acids long. Trimming removed 5 bases at V and 2 bases at J, with 9 bases between.

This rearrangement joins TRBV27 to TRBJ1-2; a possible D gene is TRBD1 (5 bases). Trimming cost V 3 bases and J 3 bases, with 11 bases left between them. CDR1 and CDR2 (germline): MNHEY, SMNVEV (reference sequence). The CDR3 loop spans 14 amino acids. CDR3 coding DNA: TGTGCCAGCAGTTTCGGGCGGGGGGACTATGGCTACACCTTC. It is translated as CASSFGRGDYGYTF.

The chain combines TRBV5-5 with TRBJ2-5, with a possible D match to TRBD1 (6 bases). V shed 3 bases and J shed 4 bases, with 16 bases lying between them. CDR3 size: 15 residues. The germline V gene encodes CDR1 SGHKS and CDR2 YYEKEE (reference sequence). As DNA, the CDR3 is TGTGCCAGCAGCTCCCAGGGGTCTCGTCGAGAGACCCAGTACTTC. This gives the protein CASSSQGSRRETQYF.

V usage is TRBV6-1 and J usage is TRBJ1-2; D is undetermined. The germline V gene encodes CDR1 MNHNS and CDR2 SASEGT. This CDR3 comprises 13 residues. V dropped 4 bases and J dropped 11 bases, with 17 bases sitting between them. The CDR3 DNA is TGTGCCAGCAGTGGCCAGGATCGAATAGGGTACACCTTC. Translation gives CASSGQDRIGYTF.

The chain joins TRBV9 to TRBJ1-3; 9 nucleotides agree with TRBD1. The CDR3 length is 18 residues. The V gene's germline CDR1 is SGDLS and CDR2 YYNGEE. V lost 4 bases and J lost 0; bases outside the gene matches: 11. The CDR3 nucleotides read TGTGCCAGCAGCCCCGCCGGGACAGGGTTTCTCTCTGGAAACACCATATATTTT. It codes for CASSPAGTGFLSGNTIYF.

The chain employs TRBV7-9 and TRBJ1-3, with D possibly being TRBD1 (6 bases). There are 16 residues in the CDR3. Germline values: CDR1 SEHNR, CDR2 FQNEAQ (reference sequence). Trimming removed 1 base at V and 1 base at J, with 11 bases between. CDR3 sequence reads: CASSLEGTLSGNTIYF. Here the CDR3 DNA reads TGTGCCAGCAGCTTAGAGGGGACACTGTCTGGAAACACCATATATTTT.

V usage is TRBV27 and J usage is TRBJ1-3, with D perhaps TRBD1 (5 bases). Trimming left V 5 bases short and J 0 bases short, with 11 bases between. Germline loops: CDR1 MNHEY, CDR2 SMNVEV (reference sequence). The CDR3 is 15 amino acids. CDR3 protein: CASSRQRNSGNTIYF. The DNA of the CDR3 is TGTGCCAGCAGTAGACAGCGGAACTCTGGAAACACCATATATTTT.

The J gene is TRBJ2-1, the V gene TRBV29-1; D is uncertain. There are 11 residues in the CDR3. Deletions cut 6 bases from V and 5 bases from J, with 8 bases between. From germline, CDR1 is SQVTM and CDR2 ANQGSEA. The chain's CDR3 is CSVRPDNEQFF. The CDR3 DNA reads TGCAGCGTGAGGCCGGACAATGAGCAGTTCTTC.

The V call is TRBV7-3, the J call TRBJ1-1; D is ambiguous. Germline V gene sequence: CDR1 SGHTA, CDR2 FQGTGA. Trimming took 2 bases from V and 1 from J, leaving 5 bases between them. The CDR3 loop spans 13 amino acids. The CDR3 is CASSLAGNTEAFF. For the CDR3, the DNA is TGTGCCAGCAGCTTAGCAGGGAACACTGAAGCTTTCTTT.

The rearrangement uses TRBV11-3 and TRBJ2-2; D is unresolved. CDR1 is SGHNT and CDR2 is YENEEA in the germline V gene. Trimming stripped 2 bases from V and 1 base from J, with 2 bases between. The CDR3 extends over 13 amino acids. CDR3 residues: CASSLLNTGELFF. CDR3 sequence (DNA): TGTGCCAGCAGCTTACTGAACACCGGGGAGCTGTTTTTT.

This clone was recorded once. CDR3 residues: CASSLASQPTDTQYF. The CDR3 bases are TGTGCCAGCAGCTTAGCGTCACAACCCACAGATACGCAGTATTTT. The chain couples TRBV7-9 to TRBJ2-3; D remains ambiguous. The V gene's germline CDR1 is SEHNR and CDR2 FQNEAQ (reference sequence). This CDR3 spans 15 amino acids. V gave up 0 bases and J gave up 2 bases, with 9 bases separating them. The full variable domain, in which reference TRBV7-9 and TRBJ2-3 provide the parts outside the CDR3, is DTGVSQNPRHKITKRGQNVTFRCDPISEHNRLYWYRQTLGQGPEFLTYFQNEAQLEKSRLLSDRFSAERPKGSFSTLEIQRTEQGDSAMYLCASSLASQPTDTQYFGPGTRLTVL.

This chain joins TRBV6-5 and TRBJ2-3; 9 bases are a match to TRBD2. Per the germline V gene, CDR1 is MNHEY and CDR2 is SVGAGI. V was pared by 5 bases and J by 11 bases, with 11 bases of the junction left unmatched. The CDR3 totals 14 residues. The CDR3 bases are TGTGCCAGCAGTCCCCTGGCGGGGGGGCCTCGGCAGTATTTT. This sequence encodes CASSPLAGGPRQYF.

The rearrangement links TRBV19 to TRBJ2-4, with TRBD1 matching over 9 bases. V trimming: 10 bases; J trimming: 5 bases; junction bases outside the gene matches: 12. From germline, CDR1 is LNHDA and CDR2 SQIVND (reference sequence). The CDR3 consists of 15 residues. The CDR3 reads CATFPGQGSQNIQYF. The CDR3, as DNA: TGTGCCACCTTCCCGGGACAGGGTAGCCAAAACATTCAGTACTTC.